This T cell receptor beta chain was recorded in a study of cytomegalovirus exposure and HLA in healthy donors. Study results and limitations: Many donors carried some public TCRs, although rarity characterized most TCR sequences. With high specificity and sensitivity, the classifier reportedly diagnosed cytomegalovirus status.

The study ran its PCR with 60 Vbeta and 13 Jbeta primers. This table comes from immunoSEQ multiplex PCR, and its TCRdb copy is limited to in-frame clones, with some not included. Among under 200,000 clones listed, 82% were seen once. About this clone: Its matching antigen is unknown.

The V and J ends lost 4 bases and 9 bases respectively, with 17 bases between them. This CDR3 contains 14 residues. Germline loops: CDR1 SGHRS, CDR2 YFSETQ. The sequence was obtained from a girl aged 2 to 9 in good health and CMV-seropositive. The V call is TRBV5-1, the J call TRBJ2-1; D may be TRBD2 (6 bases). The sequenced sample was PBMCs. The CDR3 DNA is TGCGCCAGCAGCCCTCCGACTAGTCATCGTGAGCAGTTCTTC. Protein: CASSPPTSHREQFF. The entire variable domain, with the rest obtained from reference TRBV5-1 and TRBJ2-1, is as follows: KAGVTQTPRYLIKTRGQQVTLSCSPISGHRSVSWYQQTPGQGLQFLFEYFSETQRNKGNFPGRFSGRQFSNSRSEMNVSTLELGDSALYLCASSPPTSHREQFFGPGTRLTVL.